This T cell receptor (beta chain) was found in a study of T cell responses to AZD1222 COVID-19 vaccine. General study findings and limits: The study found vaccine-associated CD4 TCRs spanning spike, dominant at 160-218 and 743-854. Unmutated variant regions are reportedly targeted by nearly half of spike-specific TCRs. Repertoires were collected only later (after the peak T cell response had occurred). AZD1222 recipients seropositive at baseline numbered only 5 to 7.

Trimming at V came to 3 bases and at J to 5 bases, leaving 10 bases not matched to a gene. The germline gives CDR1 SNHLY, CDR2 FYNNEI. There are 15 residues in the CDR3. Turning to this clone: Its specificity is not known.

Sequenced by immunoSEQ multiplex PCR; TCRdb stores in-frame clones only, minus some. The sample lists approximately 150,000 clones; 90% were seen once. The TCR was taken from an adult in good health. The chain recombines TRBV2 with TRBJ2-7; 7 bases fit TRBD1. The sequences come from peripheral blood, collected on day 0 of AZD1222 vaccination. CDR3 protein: CASSDLTGSGNEQYF. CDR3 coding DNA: TGTGCCAGCAGTGACCTGACAGGGAGCGGCAACGAGCAGTACTTC.